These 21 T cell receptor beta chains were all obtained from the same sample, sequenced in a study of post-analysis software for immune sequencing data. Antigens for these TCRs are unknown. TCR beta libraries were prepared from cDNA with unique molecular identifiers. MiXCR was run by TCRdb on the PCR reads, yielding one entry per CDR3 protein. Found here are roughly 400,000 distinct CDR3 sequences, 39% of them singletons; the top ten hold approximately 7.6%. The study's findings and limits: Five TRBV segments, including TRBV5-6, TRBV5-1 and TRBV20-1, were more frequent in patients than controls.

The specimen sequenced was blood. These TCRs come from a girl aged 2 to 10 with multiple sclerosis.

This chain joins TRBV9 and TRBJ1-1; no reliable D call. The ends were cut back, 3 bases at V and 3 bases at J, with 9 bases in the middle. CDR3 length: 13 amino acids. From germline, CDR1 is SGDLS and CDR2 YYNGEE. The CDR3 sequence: CASSAHGDTEAFF. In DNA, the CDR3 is TGTGCCAGCAGCGCCCATGGGGACACTGAAGCTTTCTTT.

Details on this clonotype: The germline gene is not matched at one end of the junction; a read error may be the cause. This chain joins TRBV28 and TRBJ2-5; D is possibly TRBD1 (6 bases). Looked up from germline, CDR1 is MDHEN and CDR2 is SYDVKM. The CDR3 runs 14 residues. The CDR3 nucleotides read TGTGCCAGCAGCCTGACAGGTATCCTAGAGGCCCAGTACTTC. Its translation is CASSLTGILEAQYF.

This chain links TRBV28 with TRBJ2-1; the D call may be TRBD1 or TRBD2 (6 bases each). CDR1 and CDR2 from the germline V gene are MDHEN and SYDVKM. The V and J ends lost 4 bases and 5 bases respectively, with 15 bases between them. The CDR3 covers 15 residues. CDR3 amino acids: CASSSARGLDNEQFF. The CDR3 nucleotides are TGTGCCAGCAGTTCCGCCAGGGGACTTGACAATGAGCAGTTCTTC.

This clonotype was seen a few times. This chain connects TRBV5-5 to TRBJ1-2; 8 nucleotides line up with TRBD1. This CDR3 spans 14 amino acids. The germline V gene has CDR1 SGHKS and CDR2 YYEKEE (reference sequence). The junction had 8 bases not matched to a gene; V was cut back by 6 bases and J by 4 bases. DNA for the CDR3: TGTGCCAGCACCCAACGGACAGGGCCCTATGGCTACACCTTC. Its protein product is CASTQRTGPYGYTF.

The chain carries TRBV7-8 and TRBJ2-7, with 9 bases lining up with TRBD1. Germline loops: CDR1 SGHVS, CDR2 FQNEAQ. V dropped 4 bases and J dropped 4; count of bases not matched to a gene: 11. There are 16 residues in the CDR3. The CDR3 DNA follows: TGTGCCAGCAGCTACACCGGGACAGGGTACCCATACGAGCAGTACTTC. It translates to CASSYTGTGYPYEQYF. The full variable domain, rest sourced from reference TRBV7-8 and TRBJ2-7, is GAGVSQSPRYKVAKRGQDVALRCDPISGHVSLFWYQQALGQGPEFLTYFQNEAQLDKSGLPSDRFFAERPEGSVSTLKIQRTQQEDSAVYLCASSYTGTGYPYEQYFGPGTRLTVT.

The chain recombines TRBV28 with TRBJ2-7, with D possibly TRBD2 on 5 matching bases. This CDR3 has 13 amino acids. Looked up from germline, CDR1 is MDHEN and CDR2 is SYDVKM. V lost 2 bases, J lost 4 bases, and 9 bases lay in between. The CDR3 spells CASSLNGVYEQYF. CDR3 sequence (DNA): TGTGCCAGCAGTTTAAACGGGGTTTACGAGCAGTACTTC.

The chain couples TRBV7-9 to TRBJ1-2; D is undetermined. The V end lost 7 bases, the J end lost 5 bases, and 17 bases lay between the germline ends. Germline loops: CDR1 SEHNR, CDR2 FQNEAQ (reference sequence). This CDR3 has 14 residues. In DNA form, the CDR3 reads TGTGCCAGCACCCCCGGGCGAGGAGAGTATGGCTACACCTTC. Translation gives CASTPGRGEYGYTF.

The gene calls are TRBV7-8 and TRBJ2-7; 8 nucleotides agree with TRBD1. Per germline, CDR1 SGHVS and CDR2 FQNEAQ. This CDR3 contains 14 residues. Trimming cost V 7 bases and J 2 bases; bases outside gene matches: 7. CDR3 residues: CASTYGQGAYEQYF. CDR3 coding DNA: TGTGCCAGCACCTACGGACAGGGCGCCTACGAGCAGTACTTC.

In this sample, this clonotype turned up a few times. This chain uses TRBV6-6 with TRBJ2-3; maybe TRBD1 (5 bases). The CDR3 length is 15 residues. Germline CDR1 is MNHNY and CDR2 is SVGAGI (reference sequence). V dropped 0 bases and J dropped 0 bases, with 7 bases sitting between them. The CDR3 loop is CASSYSGESTDTQYF. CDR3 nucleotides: TGTGCCAGCAGTTACTCAGGGGAAAGCACAGATACGCAGTATTTT.

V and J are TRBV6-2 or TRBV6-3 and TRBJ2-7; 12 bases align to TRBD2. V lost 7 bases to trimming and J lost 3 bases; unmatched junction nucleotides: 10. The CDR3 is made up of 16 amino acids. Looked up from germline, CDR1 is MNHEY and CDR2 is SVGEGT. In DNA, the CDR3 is TGTGCCAGCACCTTCTCGACTAGCGGGAGTCGCTACGAGCAGTACTTC. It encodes CASTFSTSGSRYEQYF.

For the CDR3, the DNA is TGTGCCAGCAGCCTTAGAGCCCAGACAGTAGCCAAAAACATTCAGTACTTC. Amino acids: CASSLRAQTVAKNIQYF. The genes are TRBV7-2 and TRBJ2-4, with a weak D call TRBD1 (5 bases). Germline V CDR1 and CDR2: SGHTA, FQGNSA. The CDR3 loop spans 17 amino acids. Deletions cut 5 bases from V and 0 bases from J, with 17 bases between.

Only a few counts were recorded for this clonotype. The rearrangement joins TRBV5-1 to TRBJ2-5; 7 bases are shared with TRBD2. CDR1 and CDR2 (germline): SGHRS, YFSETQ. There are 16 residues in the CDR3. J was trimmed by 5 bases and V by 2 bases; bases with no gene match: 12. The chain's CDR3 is CASSLTGTNPPETQYF. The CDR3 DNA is TGCGCCAGCAGCTTAACCGGGACTAACCCCCCCGAGACCCAGTACTTC.

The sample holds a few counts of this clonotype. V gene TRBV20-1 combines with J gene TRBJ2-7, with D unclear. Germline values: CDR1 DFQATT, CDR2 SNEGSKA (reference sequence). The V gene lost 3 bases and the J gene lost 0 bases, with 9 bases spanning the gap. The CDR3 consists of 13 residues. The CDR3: CSASGPSSYEQYF. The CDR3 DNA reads TGCAGTGCTAGCGGGCCGAGCTCCTACGAGCAGTACTTC.

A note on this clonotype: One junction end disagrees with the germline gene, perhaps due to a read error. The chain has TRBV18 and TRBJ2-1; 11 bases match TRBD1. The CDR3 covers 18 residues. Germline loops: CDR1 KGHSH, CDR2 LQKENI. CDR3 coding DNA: TGTGCCAGCTCAAGACTTAACATCCGGGACAGGGGGGTCAATGACCAGTTCTTC. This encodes CASSRLNIRDRGVNDQFF.

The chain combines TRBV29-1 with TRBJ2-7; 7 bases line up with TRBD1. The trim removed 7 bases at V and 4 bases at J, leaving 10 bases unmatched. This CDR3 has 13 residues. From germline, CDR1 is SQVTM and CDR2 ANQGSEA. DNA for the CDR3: TGCAGCGCTAAGACAGGGTCAACTTACGAGCAGTACTTC. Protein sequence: CSAKTGSTYEQYF.

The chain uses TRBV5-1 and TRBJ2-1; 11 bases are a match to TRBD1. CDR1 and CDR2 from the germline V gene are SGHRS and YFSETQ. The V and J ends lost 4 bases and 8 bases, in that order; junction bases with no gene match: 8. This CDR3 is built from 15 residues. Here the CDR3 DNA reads TGCGCCAGCAGCCCCGGGACAGGGGGAGGCGATGAGCAGTTCTTC. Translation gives CASSPGTGGGDEQFF.

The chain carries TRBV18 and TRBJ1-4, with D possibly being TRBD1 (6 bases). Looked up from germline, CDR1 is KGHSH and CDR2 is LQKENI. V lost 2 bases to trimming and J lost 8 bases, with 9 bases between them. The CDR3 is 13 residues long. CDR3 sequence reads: CASSPYREEKLFF. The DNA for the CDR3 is TGTGCCAGCTCACCATACAGGGAGGAAAAACTGTTTTTT.

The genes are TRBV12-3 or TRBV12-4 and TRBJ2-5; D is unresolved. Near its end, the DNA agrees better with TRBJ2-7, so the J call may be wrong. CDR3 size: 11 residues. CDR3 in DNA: TGTGCCAGCAGTTTCAGGAGCGAGCAGTACTTC. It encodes CASSFRSEQYF.

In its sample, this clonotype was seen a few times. The CDR3 here is CASSKRDGSSGRGETQYF. The CDR3 DNA reads as TGTGCCAGCTCCAAGAGGGATGGGAGTAGCGGGAGAGGAGAGACCCAGTACTTC. V usage is TRBV25-1 and J usage is TRBJ2-5; TRBD2 aligns across 9 bases. The V and J ends lost 8 bases and 4 bases, in that order; junction bases with no gene match: 20. The CDR3 has 18 amino acids. The germline V gene encodes CDR1 MGHDK and CDR2 SYGVNS. The whole variable domain, filled in from reference TRBV25-1 and TRBJ2-5, reads EADIYQTPRYLVIGTGKKITLECSQTMGHDKMYWYQQDPGMELHLIHYSYGVNSTEKGDLSSESTVSRIRTEHFPLTLESARPSHTSQYLCASSKRDGSSGRGETQYFGPGTRLLVL.

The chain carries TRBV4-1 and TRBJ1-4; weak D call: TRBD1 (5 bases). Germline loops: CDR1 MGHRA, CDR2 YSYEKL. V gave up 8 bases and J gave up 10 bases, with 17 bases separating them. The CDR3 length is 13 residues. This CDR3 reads CASGEGSKGKLFF. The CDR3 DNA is TGCGCCAGCGGTGAGGGGAGTAAAGGAAAACTGTTTTTT.

The CDR3 DNA reads as TGTGCCAGCAGCGTAGCCTACAGCTCCTACGAGCAGTACTTC. It encodes CASSVAYSSYEQYF. This chain links TRBV9 with TRBJ2-7; D is unresolved. The CDR3 sequence is 14 residues long. Germline V lookup: CDR1 SGDLS, CDR2 YYNGEE. V was pared by 0 bases and J by 0 bases, with 7 bases between. Combining the CDR3 with reference TRBV9 and TRBJ2-7 gives the whole variable domain DSGVTQTPKHLITATGQRVTLRCSPRSGDLSVYWYQQSLDQGLQFLIQYYNGEERAKGNILERFSAQQFPDLHSELNLSSLELGDSALYFCASSVAYSSYEQYFGPGTRLTVT.